This T cell receptor beta chain emerged from a study of OX40 agonist ivuxolimab in advanced cancers. Study-wide results and caveats: Blood T cells, both CD4+ and CD8+, expanded clonally by week 6 at 0.1 to 3.0 mg/kg.

Blood samples were obtained at baseline, cycle 4 day 1, and cycle 7 day 1. The V end lost 1 base, the J end lost 2 bases, and 9 bases lay between the germline ends. Germline V gene data show CDR1 as SGHTA and CDR2 as FQGTGA. The CDR3 spans 15 residues. For this clone: Antigen specificity is unknown.

Assay: immunoSEQ multiplex PCR; the TCRdb copy retains only in-frame clones and omits some. Among about 50,000 clones, 85% to 95% were seen once, and the ten largest hold around 25%. The source was CD4+ or CD8+ T cells sorted from blood, collected in a trial of the OX40 agonist ivuxolimab. This receptor was obtained from an adult with an advanced solid tumor such as melanoma, head and neck, liver or kidney cancer. The chain is built from TRBV7-3 and TRBJ2-1; D gene unclear. The CDR3 spells CASSLNGPTYNEQFF. CDR3 DNA: TGTGCCAGCAGCTTAAACGGCCCGACCTACAATGAGCAGTTCTTC.